This T cell receptor beta chain was sequenced during a study of CD8 T cells in ankylosing spondylitis (dated by TCRdb to about 2017). At the level of the whole study: The study set out to find disease-linked TCR variants by profiling T cell receptor beta repertoires in ankylosing spondylitis patients and healthy donors. In total, the full study cohort was made up of 108 healthy donors and about two dozen ankylosing spondylitis patients. Samples of peripheral blood were taken, and for ankylosing spondylitis patients, synovial fluid was collected as well.

What the work shows at the level of the full study, not this receptor alone: A TCR beta motif of several highly homologous amino acid variants appeared characteristic of blood from ankylosing spondylitis patients. In peripheral blood, the disease-linked clones were found at relatively low frequencies and had a CD8+ phenotype. Some of the motif variants had been reported before in the synovial fluid and blood of reactive arthritis patients, a finding that suggests common disease-initiation mechanisms. According to the report, matched synovial fluid samples from ankylosing spondylitis patients were significantly enriched for the disease-linked clones.

Sequencing took place on an Illumina HiSeq 2500. Quantitative 5'-RACE with molecular barcodes was the method used to prepare the TCR beta libraries. Turning to the authors' computational methods: A new computational method, built on a probabilistic model of VDJ rearrangement, was used to identify disease-linked TCR variants. TCRdb reworked the public reads: Q25 trimming with fastp, MiXCR clone assembly, productive beta chains retained. Every CDR3 protein is listed once, alongside the most common genes and DNA of its rows. What appears here as the V and J calls and clone size reflects TCRdb's work, not the paper's. The table for this sample lists a few hundred thousand distinct CDR3 sequences; about 13% of them were counted only once. The ten largest clones take up 6.5% to 7% of the sample. Regarding this clonotype: Its antigen has not been determined. No base quality values were provided; no much bigger clone lies one nucleotide off.

The clonotype comes from a male donor with ankylosing spondylitis. Input material: blood, either unsorted or a sorted T cell fraction (not recorded which).

In nucleotides, the sequence is TGTGCCAGCAGCTTAGCCGGGACAGGGGGAAACACCATATATTTT. Translated, this gives CASSLAGTGGNTIYF. This sequence uses TRBV7-9 and TRBJ1-3; a stretch of 9 junction bases matches TRBD1. Clipping removes 0 bases from V and 4 bases from J, with 1 as the unmatched junction base count. Taken from cysteine to phenylalanine, the CDR3 has 15 residues. The only DNA kept is the CDR3, 45 bases in frame from the first base. As encoded in the germline V gene (reference sequence), CDR1 is SEHNR while CDR2 is FQNEAQ.